Detailed here is one TCR beta chain. The antigen remains unidentified. Profiling that covered TCR beta VDJ and CDR3 relied on genomic DNA as its template. MiXCR was run by TCRdb on the reads, yielding one entry per CDR3 protein. The sample yields some 210,000 distinct CDR3 sequences, approximately 60% seen once. The sample belongs to a study of CD8+CD57+ T cells in acquired aplastic anemia. About the study: Sorted CD4+ and CD8+ cells gave an average of approximately 3.4 ug of DNA.

Trimming removed 1 base at V and 0 bases at J, with 7 bases between. Germline loops: CDR1 SGHVS, CDR2 FNYEAQ. The CDR3 spans 15 residues. Study conclusions and caveats: CD8+ Simpson's diversity showed no significant patient-control difference.

The chain recombines TRBV7-6 with TRBJ1-3; D might be TRBD1 (5 bases). The source material was sorted CD4+, CD8+, or CD8+CD57+ T cells (not recorded which) from PBMCs. This clonotype originated in a human donor in good health. The CDR3 coding sequence is TGTGCCAGCAGCTTAGGAGGGACCTCTGGAAACACCATATATTTT. Translating it yields CASSLGGTSGNTIYF.